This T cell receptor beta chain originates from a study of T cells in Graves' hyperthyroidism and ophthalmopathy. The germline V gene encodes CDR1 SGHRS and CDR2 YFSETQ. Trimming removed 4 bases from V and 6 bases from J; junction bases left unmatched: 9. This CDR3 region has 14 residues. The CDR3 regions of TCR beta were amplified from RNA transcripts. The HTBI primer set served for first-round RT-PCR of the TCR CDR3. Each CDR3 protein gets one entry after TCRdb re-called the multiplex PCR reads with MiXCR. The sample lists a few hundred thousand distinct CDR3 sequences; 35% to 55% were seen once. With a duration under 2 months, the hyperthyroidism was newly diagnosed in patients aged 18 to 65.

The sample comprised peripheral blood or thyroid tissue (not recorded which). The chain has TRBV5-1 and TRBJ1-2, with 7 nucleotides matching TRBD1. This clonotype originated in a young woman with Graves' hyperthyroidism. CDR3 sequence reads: CASSLMTGNDGYTF. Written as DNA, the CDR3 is TGCGCCAGCAGCCTAATGACAGGGAACGATGGCTACACCTTC.